This T cell receptor beta chain was captured in a study of cytomegalovirus exposure and HLA in healthy donors. General observations from the study: It was reported that the classifier diagnosed cytomegalovirus status with high specificity and sensitivity in both the original and validation cohorts. The study listed about 150 cytomegalovirus-associated TCR beta chains.

Profiling relied on immunoSEQ multiplex PCR, and the TCRdb table lists in-frame clones only, not all of them. This sample carries around 66,000 clones, approximately 96% of them seen once, and the ten largest clones take 1.5% to 2%. Comments on this clone: Its cognate antigen is unknown.

Donors came from a validation cohort of about 120 subjects, distinct from the first 666-subject cohort. The CDR3 is 15 amino acids. Germline V gene sequence: CDR1 MNHEY, CDR2 SVGAGI. The J segment lost 1 base and the V segment lost 0 bases, leaving 1 base of the junction unmatched. Sample: PBMCs. The gene calls are TRBV6-5 and TRBJ1-1; 8 bases agree with TRBD1. This receptor was obtained from a young woman in good health and CMV-seropositive. The chain's CDR3 is CASSYSGQGNTEAFF. DNA for the CDR3: TGTGCCAGCAGTTACTCCGGACAGGGGAACACTGAAGCTTTCTTT.